The present T cell receptor (beta chain) was sequenced within a study of PD-L1 blockade in urothelial cancer. Background on the study: Prior chemotherapy regimens per patient numbered 0 to 3. Counts from blood samples showed a median of approximately 150,000 T cells. Researchers looked at the blood 3 weeks (second dose) and 6 weeks after treatment began.

This sample's time point: pretreatment peripheral blood. Patients were living with locally advanced or metastatic urothelial carcinoma. The V gene lost 1 base and the J gene lost 11 bases, with 14 bases spanning the gap. The CDR3 sequence is 13 residues long. Germline V CDR1 and CDR2: SGHVS, FQNEAQ. Profiled with immunoSEQ multiplex PCR; TCRdb holds only in-frame clones, not every one. The sample contains 80,000 to 90,000 clones, more than 75% of which appear only once. This chain connects TRBV7-8 to TRBJ1-1; perhaps TRBD1 as D (6 bases). The source was PBMCs, collected around atezolizumab (anti-PD-L1) treatment. This TCR came from a man between 60 and 75 years old with urothelial cancer. Here the CDR3 DNA reads TGTGCCAGCAGCTTAGTCACAGGGCAGGCCGCTTTCTTT. This gives the protein CASSLVTGQAAFF.